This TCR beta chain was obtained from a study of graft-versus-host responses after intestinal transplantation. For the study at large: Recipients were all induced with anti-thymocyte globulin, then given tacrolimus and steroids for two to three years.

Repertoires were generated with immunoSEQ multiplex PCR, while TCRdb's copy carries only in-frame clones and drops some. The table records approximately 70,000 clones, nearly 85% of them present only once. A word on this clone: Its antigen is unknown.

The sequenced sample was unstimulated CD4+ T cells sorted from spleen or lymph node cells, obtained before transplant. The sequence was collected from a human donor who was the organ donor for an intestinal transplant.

CDR3 region: CASSLIQGWTQYF. The CDR3 DNA reads TGTGCCAGCAGCTTAATACAGGGGTGGACCCAGTACTTC. J is TRBJ2-5 and V is TRBV7-6; 7 positions agree with TRBD1. Losses at the gene ends were 2 bases for V and 7 bases for J; bases not matched to a gene: 4. Germline V gene sequence: CDR1 SGHVS, CDR2 FNYEAQ. The CDR3 is 13 amino acids. Full variable domain (missing parts from reference TRBV7-6 and TRBJ2-5): GAGVSQSPRYKVTKRGQDVALRCDPISGHVSLYWYRQALGQGPEFLTYFNYEAQQDKSGLPNDRFSAERPEGSISTLTIQRTEQRDSAMYRCASSLIQGWTQYFGPGTRLLVL.